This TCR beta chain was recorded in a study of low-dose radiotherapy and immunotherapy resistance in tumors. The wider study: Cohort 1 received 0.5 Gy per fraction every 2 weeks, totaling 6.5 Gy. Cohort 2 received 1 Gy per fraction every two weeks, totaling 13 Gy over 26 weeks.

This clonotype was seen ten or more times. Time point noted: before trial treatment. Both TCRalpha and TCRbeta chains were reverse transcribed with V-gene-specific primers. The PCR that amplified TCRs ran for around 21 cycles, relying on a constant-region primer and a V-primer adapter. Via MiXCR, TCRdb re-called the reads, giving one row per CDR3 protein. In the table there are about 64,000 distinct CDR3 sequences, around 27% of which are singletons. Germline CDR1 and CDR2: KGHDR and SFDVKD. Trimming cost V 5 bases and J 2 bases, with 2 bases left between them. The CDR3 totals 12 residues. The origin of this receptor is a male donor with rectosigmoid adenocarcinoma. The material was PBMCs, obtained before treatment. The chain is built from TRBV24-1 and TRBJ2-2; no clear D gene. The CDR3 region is CATSVNTGELFF. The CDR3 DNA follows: TGTGCCACCAGTGTCAACACCGGGGAGCTGTTTTTT.